The clone carrying this TCR beta chain was seen many times. Its antigen is not identified. The data derive from a study of post-analysis software for immune sequencing data. Study summary: The patients showed relapsing-remitting, secondary progressive and progressive-relapsing multiple sclerosis courses. Points from the study as a whole: Controls showed lower frequencies than patients for 4 or 5 TRBV segments, and TRBV5-6, TRBV5-1 and TRBV20-1 were among these. Among multiple sclerosis patients, normalized Chao1 diversity was significantly below that of controls. F measure showed strong co-clustering of same-batch samples.

The TCR beta cDNA libraries contained unique molecular identifiers. Between about 1 and 11 million T cells gave rise to some 470,000 cDNA molecules. TCRdb reanalysed the PCR reads using MiXCR and keeps one entry per CDR3 protein. In the table there are approximately 150,000 distinct CDR3 sequences, approximately 30% of which are singletons. The CDR3 consists of 14 residues. V lost 3 bases, J lost 2 bases, and 8 bases lay in between. The sequencing input was blood. This receptor was identified in a girl aged 5 to 17 with multiple sclerosis. The rearrangement uses TRBV12-3 or TRBV12-4 and TRBJ2-1, with D hard to call. In nucleotides, the CDR3 is TGTGCCAGCAGTTTGCCCCCCCCCTACAATGAGCAGTTCTTC. This sequence encodes CASSLPPPYNEQFF.